A selection of T cell receptor beta chains follows, all from one sample in a study of PD-1 blockade in classical Hodgkin lymphoma. Measured with immunoSEQ multiplex PCR; TCRdb has only the in-frame clones, and not every one. The sample shows about 64,000 clones, 75% to 95% of them seen only once. The sample consisted of peripheral blood mononuclear cells (PBMCs), taken before the fourth cycle of nivolumab. These TCRs come from a human donor with classical Hodgkin lymphoma. Both conserved end residues are part of each CDR3. D genes are given only for firm matches. Some rows mark clone size as missing; the rest say once, few, many or name a class of expanded clone.

cdr3_length: 16
clone_size: .
j_call: TRBJ2-1
d_call: TRBD2
v_call: TRBV7-6
cdr3_aa: CASSSPTSGGASEQFF
cdr3_nt: TGTGCCAGCAGCTCTCCAACTAGCGGGGGGGCCTCTGAGCAGTTCTTC

cdr3_length: 14
clone_size: .
j_call: TRBJ1-1
d_call: TRBD1
v_call: TRBV7-9
cdr3_aa: CASSTQDRGTEAFF
cdr3_nt: TGTGCCAGCAGCACCCAAGACAGGGGAACTGAAGCTTTCTTT

cdr3_length: 14
clone_size: .
j_call: TRBJ2-1
d_call: .
v_call: TRBV11-3
cdr3_aa: CASSLAASYNEQFF
cdr3_nt: TGTGCCAGCAGCTTAGCGGCCTCCTACAATGAGCAGTTCTTC

cdr3_length: 14
clone_size: .
j_call: TRBJ1-4
d_call: .
v_call: TRBV7-6
cdr3_aa: CASSLVWGDEKLFF
cdr3_nt: TGTGCCAGCAGCTTAGTTTGGGGGGATGAAAAACTGTTTTTT

cdr3_length: 14
clone_size: .
j_call: TRBJ1-6
d_call: .
v_call: TRBV18
cdr3_aa: CASSRTGFNSPLHF
cdr3_nt: TGTGCCAGCTCACGTACAGGCTTTAATTCACCCCTCCACTTT

cdr3_length: 16
clone_size: .
j_call: TRBJ1-1
d_call: .
v_call: TRBV13
cdr3_aa: CASSLSPGTPNTEAFF
cdr3_nt: TGTGCCAGCAGCTTATCCCCCGGGACACCGAACACTGAAGCTTTCTTT

cdr3_length: 12
clone_size: .
j_call: TRBJ2-1
d_call: .
v_call: TRBV30
cdr3_aa: CAWSVGYNEQFF
cdr3_nt: TGTGCCTGGAGTGTAGGGTACAATGAGCAGTTCTTC

cdr3_length: 18
clone_size: once
j_call: TRBJ1-1
d_call: .
v_call: TRBV15
cdr3_aa: CATSREWGVMDGNTEAFF
cdr3_nt: TGTGCCACCAGCAGAGAATGGGGGGTCATGGACGGGAACACTGAAGCTTTCTTT

cdr3_length: 16
clone_size: .
j_call: TRBJ2-5
d_call: .
v_call: TRBV5-4
cdr3_aa: CASSLELTPSKKTQYF
cdr3_nt: TGTGCCAGCAGCTTGGAGTTAACCCCATCCAAAAAGACCCAGTACTTC

cdr3_length: 15
clone_size: .
j_call: TRBJ1-2
d_call: TRBD1
v_call: TRBV27
cdr3_aa: CASSLNRGLSGGYTF
cdr3_nt: TGTGCCAGCAGTTTAAACAGGGGGCTAAGTGGTGGCTACACCTTC

cdr3_length: 14
clone_size: .
j_call: TRBJ1-5
d_call: .
v_call: TRBV5-5
cdr3_aa: CASSATGGGQPQHF
cdr3_nt: TGTGCCAGCAGCGCAACGGGGGGCGGTCAGCCCCAGCATTTT

cdr3_length: 14
clone_size: .
j_call: TRBJ1-4
d_call: .
v_call: TRBV5-1
cdr3_aa: CASSLAEDRPKLFF
cdr3_nt: TGCGCCAGCAGCTTAGCCGAGGACCGACCCAAACTGTTTTTT

cdr3_length: 17
clone_size: .
j_call: TRBJ1-5
d_call: .
v_call: TRBV19
cdr3_aa: CASSPHPGGGENQPQHF
cdr3_nt: TGTGCCAGTAGTCCCCACCCCGGGGGAGGGGAGAATCAGCCCCAGCATTTT

cdr3_length: 13
clone_size: .
j_call: TRBJ1-5
d_call: .
v_call: TRBV6-1
cdr3_aa: CASSSTVYQPQHF
cdr3_nt: TGTGCCAGCAGTTCGACGGTATATCAGCCCCAGCATTTT

cdr3_length: 13
clone_size: .
j_call: TRBJ1-2
d_call: .
v_call: TRBV1
cdr3_aa: CTSSPGEFDGYTF
cdr3_nt: TGCACCAGCAGCCCCGGGGAGTTTGATGGCTACACCTTC

cdr3_length: 14
clone_size: .
j_call: TRBJ1-1
d_call: TRBD1
v_call: TRBV27
cdr3_aa: CASSLQGANTEAFF
cdr3_nt: TGTGCCAGCAGTCTACAGGGGGCCAACACTGAAGCTTTCTTT

cdr3_length: 12
clone_size: .
j_call: TRBJ1-2
d_call: .
v_call: TRBV27
cdr3_aa: CASSLDRRGYTF
cdr3_nt: TGTGCCAGCAGTCTCGACAGGAGAGGCTACACCTTC

cdr3_length: 15
clone_size: .
j_call: TRBJ1-3
d_call: .
v_call: TRBV4-2
cdr3_aa: CASSQSQSSGNTIYF
cdr3_nt: TGTGCCAGCAGCCAAAGCCAGAGCTCTGGAAACACCATATATTTT

cdr3_length: 15
clone_size: .
j_call: TRBJ1-6
d_call: .
v_call: TRBV25-1
cdr3_aa: CASSEFWRDNSPLHF
cdr3_nt: TGTGCCAGCAGTGAATTTTGGAGAGATAATTCACCCCTCCACTTT

cdr3_length: 14
clone_size: .
j_call: TRBJ2-1
d_call: .
v_call: TRBV6-5
cdr3_aa: CASTKGDRDNEQFF
cdr3_nt: TGTGCCAGCACTAAGGGGGATAGAGACAATGAGCAGTTCTTC